Each of the 16 T cell receptor beta chains below was sequenced from the same sample in a study of cytomegalovirus exposure and HLA in healthy donors. A multiplex PCR was run with 60 Vbeta primers and 13 Jbeta primers. TCRdb's copy holds only in-frame clones and misses some; the assay was immunoSEQ multiplex PCR. The sample records fewer than 150,000 clones, around 80% being singletons. Sample: PBMCs. Every receptor here comes from a male donor in good health and CMV-seronegative.

The V and J genes are TRBV5-1 and TRBJ2-3, with 10 positions matching TRBD1. Unmatched junction bases numbered 4, after V lost 4 bases and J lost 2 bases. The CDR3 has 15 residues. Germline CDR1 is SGHRS and CDR2 is YFSETQ. In DNA, the CDR3 is TGCGCCAGCAGCCAGACAGGGGGCGTCACAGATACGCAGTATTTT. It codes for CASSQTGGVTDTQYF.

The chain combines TRBV28 with TRBJ1-1, with 7 positions matching TRBD1. Unmatched junction bases numbered 4, after V lost 6 bases and J lost 0 bases. Germline CDR1 is MDHEN and CDR2 is SYDVKM. The length of the CDR3 is 14 residues. This chain's CDR3 is CASRAGGLNTEAFF. CDR3 DNA: TGTGCCAGCAGGGCAGGGGGATTGAACACTGAAGCTTTCTTT.

The chain recombines TRBV7-9 with TRBJ2-1, with a possible D match to TRBD2 (5 bases). Per the germline V gene, CDR1 is SEHNR and CDR2 is FQNEAQ (reference sequence). V was clipped by 4 bases and J by 3 bases, with 10 bases between them. The CDR3 loop spans 14 amino acids. The CDR3 DNA follows: TGTGCCAGCAGCTCCTTCACTAGCTACAATGAGCAGTTCTTC. Protein: CASSSFTSYNEQFF.

This chain connects TRBV2 to TRBJ2-1; 9 bases line up with TRBD2. Germline V gene data show CDR1 as SNHLY and CDR2 as FYNNEI. The CDR3 totals 15 residues. With V trimmed by 2 bases and J by 9 bases, 8 bases remained unmatched. The CDR3 region has the DNA TGTGCCAGCAGTGAAAGGGCGGGGGGGCCGCGTGAGCAGTTCTTC. Translation gives CASSERAGGPREQFF.

J is TRBJ1-2 and V is TRBV7-2, with D possibly matching TRBD1 (6 bases). Per the germline V gene, CDR1 is SGHTA and CDR2 is FQGNSA. The CDR3 is 13 amino acids. V was trimmed by 6 bases and J by 0 bases, leaving 8 bases between them. CDR3 protein: CASRDSSNYGYTF. CDR3 DNA sequence: TGTGCCAGCAGGGACAGCTCTAACTATGGCTACACCTTC.

The chain couples TRBV29-1 to TRBJ1-1; 9 positions agree with TRBD1. Germline-derived CDR1 and CDR2 are SQVTM and ANQGSEA. CDR3 length equals 13 residues. V shed 6 bases and J 4 bases; nucleotides not matched to a gene: 6. The CDR3 bases are TGCAGCGTCGGACAGGGGTCGGGCACTGAAGCTTTCTTT. Protein product: CSVGQGSGTEAFF.

In its sample, this clone was seen a few times. The gene calls are TRBV5-8 and TRBJ1-4, with D tentatively TRBD1 (6 bases). The germline V gene has CDR1 SGHTS and CDR2 YDEGEE. The CDR3 totals 14 residues. The V end lost 4 bases, the J end lost 0 bases, and 7 bases lay between the germline ends. DNA for the CDR3: TGTGCCAGCAGCAAGGGGGCAACTAATGAAAAACTGTTTTTT. As protein: CASSKGATNEKLFF.

This clone has just a few counts. V gene TRBV7-9 combines with J gene TRBJ2-3, with TRBD2 matching over 11 bases. The CDR3 runs 17 residues. The germline gives CDR1 SEHNR, CDR2 FQNEAQ (reference sequence). The V gene end was trimmed by 3 bases and the J gene end by 7 bases; junction bases not matched to a gene: 12. CDR3 bases: TGTGCCAGCAGCTTGTATGTCATAGCGGGGGGGCCGAATACGCAGTATTTT. Encoded protein: CASSLYVIAGGPNTQYF.

The CDR3 nucleotides are TGTGCCAGCATTACCGACAGGGGAGTACACACTGAAGCTTTCTTT. This codes for CASITDRGVHTEAFF. This sequence joins TRBV6-6 and TRBJ1-1, with 8 positions matching TRBD1. Germline CDR1 and CDR2: MNHNY and SVGAGI (reference sequence). This CDR3 region has 15 residues. V lost 7 bases to trimming and J lost 3 bases; unmatched junction nucleotides: 10.

The rearrangement joins TRBV14 to TRBJ1-2; D not resolved. CDR3 length equals 15 residues. V was trimmed by 0 bases and J by 4 bases, leaving 12 bases between them. The V gene's germline CDR1 is SGHDN and CDR2 FVKESK. The CDR3 DNA reads TGTGCCAGCAGCCAAGATTTGCAAGGAGTCTATGGCTACACCTTC. Protein sequence: CASSQDLQGVYGYTF.

This chain links TRBV7-2 with TRBJ1-6, with a tentative D call TRBD1 (6 bases). The CDR3 spans 15 residues. V was clipped by 4 bases and J by 7 bases, with 14 bases between them. Germline CDR1 is SGHTA and CDR2 is FQGNSA. For the CDR3, the DNA is TGTGCCAGCAGCTCCCTGGGGGGGCTGAATTCACCCCTCCACTTT. Translated: CASSSLGGLNSPLHF.

The V and J genes are TRBV27 and TRBJ2-3; D possibly corresponds to TRBD1 (6 bases). Looked up from germline, CDR1 is MNHEY and CDR2 is SMNVEV (reference sequence). The CDR3 covers 13 residues. Trimming took 8 bases from V and 0 from J, leaving 9 bases between them. CDR3 sequence reads: CASRQASTDTQYF. The CDR3, as DNA: TGTGCCAGCCGACAGGCCAGCACAGATACGCAGTATTTT.

In this sample, this clone turned up once. The chain links TRBV19 to TRBJ2-5; tentatively, D is TRBD2 (5 bases). Trimming removed 3 bases from V and 4 bases from J, with 15 bases in between. Looked up from germline, CDR1 is LNHDA and CDR2 is SQIVND (reference sequence). The CDR3 loop spans 15 amino acids. CDR3 DNA sequence: TGTGCCAGTAGTATTAACGGGCGGGTCCGAGAGACCCAGTACTTC. Translated: CASSINGRVRETQYF.

V gene TRBV6-6 combines with J gene TRBJ2-4; D possibly corresponds to TRBD2 (6 bases). The CDR3 has 13 amino acids. Between the trimmed V and J ends, which lost 8 bases and 7 bases, there was a span of 15 bases. From germline, CDR1 is MNHNY and CDR2 SVGAGI (reference sequence). DNA for the CDR3: TGTGCCAGCGGATTAAGGAGGGTCAACATTCAGTACTTC. This encodes CASGLRRVNIQYF.

CDR3 sequence: CASAGPHIGGYTF. DNA for the CDR3: TGTGCCAGCGCGGGACCACATATAGGTGGCTACACCTTC. The chain recombines TRBV27 with TRBJ1-2, with D maybe TRBD1 (5 bases). The length of the CDR3 is 13 residues. Trimming shortened V by 8 bases and J by 7 bases, and 17 bases separated the two germline ends. Germline CDR1 is MNHEY and CDR2 is SMNVEV (reference sequence).

The V call is TRBV4-1, the J call TRBJ1-2, with D perhaps TRBD1 (6 bases). Between the trimmed V and J ends, which lost 0 bases and 4 bases, there was a span of 15 bases. CDR1 MGHRA and CDR2 YSYEKL come from the germline V gene. The CDR3 sequence is 16 residues long. CDR3 nucleotide sequence: TGCGCCAGCAGCCAAGAGCCCCACAGGGCCCTCTATGGCTACACCTTC. Its protein is CASSQEPHRALYGYTF.